The 17 T cell receptor beta chains given below trace back to one sample, sequenced in a study of blood T cell repertoires in COVID-19. Sequencing used immunoSEQ multiplex PCR; TCRdb keeps in-frame clones, though not all of them. This table has around 250,000 clones, about nine tenths appearing once. The sequencing input was PBMCs or T cells enriched from blood (not recorded which). The origin of the receptors is a man aged 18 to 30 who had recovered from COVID-19.

The V and J genes are TRBV11-2 and TRBJ1-3, with TRBD1 as a possible D gene (5 bases). Deletions cut 1 base from V and 6 bases from J, with 7 bases between. Looked up from germline, CDR1 is SGHAT and CDR2 is FQNNGV. There are 13 residues in the CDR3. CDR3 sequence (DNA): TGTGCCAGCAGCTTAGGGACACTAAACACCATATATTTT. Protein product: CASSLGTLNTIYF.

This rearrangement joins TRBV11-3 to TRBJ2-1; weak D call: TRBD2 (5 bases). Trimming took 4 bases from V and 5 from J, leaving 12 bases between them. Germline V gives CDR1 SGHNT, CDR2 YENEEA. The CDR3 spans 14 residues. In DNA, the CDR3 is TGTGCCAGCAGCTCTATAACGGGAAACAATGAGCAGTTCTTC. This encodes CASSSITGNNEQFF.

This sequence joins TRBV12-3 or TRBV12-4 and TRBJ2-3, with D possibly matching TRBD2 (5 bases). V was pared by 8 bases and J by 6 bases, with 9 bases between. The length of the CDR3 is 11 residues. The CDR3 DNA reads as TGTGCCAGCGGATCGGGGGATACGCAGTATTTT. Its translation is CASGSGDTQYF.

This clone appeared a few times. CDR3 sequence: CASSFFGFEAYEQYF. DNA of the CDR3: TGCGCCAGCAGCTTCTTCGGCTTCGAGGCGTACGAGCAGTACTTC. The chain carries TRBV5-1 and TRBJ2-7; D uncertain. This CDR3 region has 15 residues. Germline V CDR1 and CDR2: SGHRS, YFSETQ. V shed 2 bases and J shed 4 bases, with 16 bases lying between them.

The table lists this clone with a few counts. The rearrangement joins TRBV7-2 to TRBJ2-3; D remains ambiguous. V lost 1 base to trimming and J lost 6 bases, with 11 bases between them. The CDR3 loop spans 14 amino acids. From germline, CDR1 is SGHTA and CDR2 FQGNSA. In DNA, the CDR3 is TGTGCCAGCAGCTTAGAAACTTTAGAGGATACGCAGTATTTT. As protein: CASSLETLEDTQYF. The complete variable domain, with remaining parts taken from reference TRBV7-2 and TRBJ2-3, reads GAGVSQSPSNKVTEKGKDVELRCDPISGHTALYWYRQSLGQGLEFLIYFQGNSAPDKSGLPSDRFSAERTGGSVSTLTIQRTQQEDSAVYLCASSLETLEDTQYFGPGTRLTVL.

This chain links TRBV18 with TRBJ2-1; 9 positions agree with TRBD2. Germline values: CDR1 KGHSH, CDR2 LQKENI. Trimming cost V 8 bases and J 9 bases; bases outside gene matches: 20. The CDR3 covers 17 residues. The CDR3: CASTARAPGGGVPEQFF. CDR3 bases: TGTGCCAGCACCGCCCGTGCTCCTGGCGGGGGGGTTCCTGAGCAGTTCTTC.

This chain uses TRBV9 with TRBJ2-1; TRBD2 agrees at 14 bases. CDR1 and CDR2 from the germline V gene are SGDLS and YYNGEE. The CDR3 spans 20 residues. J lost 2 bases, V lost 0 bases, and 10 bases had no gene match. CDR3 amino acids: CASSVVDPGLAGAPYNEQFF. In DNA form, the CDR3 reads TGTGCCAGCAGCGTAGTGGATCCGGGACTAGCGGGAGCTCCCTACAATGAGCAGTTCTTC.

This clone came up a few times. The chain has TRBV6-5 and TRBJ1-5; D unclear. This CDR3 has 13 amino acids. The germline V and J ends were trimmed by 4 bases and 0 bases, with 4 bases remaining between them. Germline V gene data show CDR1 as MNHEY and CDR2 as SVGAGI. Written as DNA, the CDR3 is TGTGCCAGCAGTTTTAATAGCAATCAGCCCCAGCATTTT. Protein sequence: CASSFNSNQPQHF.

The chain joins TRBV18 to TRBJ2-1; TRBD2 matches at 8 bases. Germline V gene lookup returns CDR1 KGHSH and CDR2 LQKENI. The CDR3 has 15 residues. V was pared by 3 bases and J by 4 bases, with 5 bases of the junction left unmatched. The chain's CDR3 is CASSPGLAQYNEQFF. CDR3 sequence (DNA): TGTGCCAGCTCACCCGGACTAGCTCAGTACAATGAGCAGTTCTTC.

J is TRBJ1-6 and V is TRBV6-6, with D perhaps matching TRBD1 (5 bases). This CDR3 is 14 amino acids long. Trimming took 8 bases from V and 10 from J, leaving 18 bases between them. CDR1 MNHNY and CDR2 SVGAGI come from the germline V gene (reference sequence). The DNA for the CDR3 is TGTGCCAGCCAAGGGGCCTCAAGGGGCTCACCCCTCCACTTT. Amino acid sequence: CASQGASRGSPLHF.

The chain carries TRBV7-9 and TRBJ2-5; D not resolved. The CDR3 is 14 residues long. V shed 2 bases and J shed 1 base, with 8 bases lying between them. Germline V gives CDR1 SEHNR, CDR2 FQNEAQ (reference sequence). The CDR3 loop reads CASSLPETQETQYF. CDR3 coding DNA: TGTGCCAGCAGCTTACCAGAAACCCAAGAGACCCAGTACTTC.

CDR3 coding DNA: TGTGCCAGTAGTTTGACAGGGGCTCGCCAGCCCCAGCATTTT. Encoded protein: CASSLTGARQPQHF. This sequence joins TRBV19 and TRBJ1-5; 8 bases agree with TRBD1. The junction had 7 bases not matched to a gene; V was cut back by 5 bases and J by 7 bases. The CDR3 is made up of 14 amino acids. CDR1 and CDR2 from the germline V gene are LNHDA and SQIVND (reference sequence).

This chain uses TRBV19 with TRBJ2-7, with 7 nucleotides matching TRBD1. CDR3 length: 16 residues. Per the germline V gene, CDR1 is LNHDA and CDR2 is SQIVND (reference sequence). V trimming: 6 bases; J trimming: 2 bases; junction bases outside the gene matches: 13. The CDR3 protein is CASRLGPGTAPYEQYF. The CDR3 DNA sequence: TGTGCCAGTAGGCTCGGCCCCGGGACAGCACCCTACGAGCAGTACTTC.

The V call is TRBV5-1, the J call TRBJ2-2, with D perhaps matching TRBD2 (5 bases). Germline V CDR1 and CDR2: SGHRS, YFSETQ. The CDR3 covers 15 residues. V lost 0 bases to trimming and J lost 4 bases, with 10 bases between them. The CDR3, as DNA: TGCGCCAGCAGCTTGGTCGGGGATGGCACCGGGGAGCTGTTTTTT. Its protein product is CASSLVGDGTGELFF.

This clone appeared a few times. The rearrangement links TRBV30 to TRBJ1-5, with D maybe TRBD1 (5 bases). The V end was cut by 0 bases, the J end by 6 bases, with 21 bases between. The germline CDR1 and CDR2 sequences are GTSNPN and SVGIG (reference sequence). The CDR3 is 17 residues long. The CDR3 region is CAWSVQGTTPGGQPQHF. The CDR3 nucleotides read TGTGCCTGGAGTGTTCAGGGTACTACACCGGGAGGTCAGCCCCAGCATTTT.

The V and J genes are TRBV24-1 and TRBJ1-6; no reliable D call. The germline CDR1 and CDR2 sequences are KGHDR and SFDVKD. This CDR3 spans 12 amino acids. The V gene lost 0 bases and the J gene lost 19 bases, with 12 bases spanning the gap. This CDR3 reads CATSDLSGSLHF. DNA of the CDR3: TGTGCCACCAGTGATTTGTCGGGTTCGTTGCACTTT.

V and J are TRBV19 and TRBJ1-1; possible D gene TRBD1, 5 bases. V was trimmed by 8 bases and J by 4 bases, leaving 20 bases between them. The CDR3 runs 15 residues. In germline, CDR1 is LNHDA, CDR2 SQIVND (reference sequence). CDR3 loop: CASGGTQNFATEAFF. CDR3 bases: TGTGCCAGTGGCGGGACGCAGAACTTTGCCACTGAAGCTTTCTTT.